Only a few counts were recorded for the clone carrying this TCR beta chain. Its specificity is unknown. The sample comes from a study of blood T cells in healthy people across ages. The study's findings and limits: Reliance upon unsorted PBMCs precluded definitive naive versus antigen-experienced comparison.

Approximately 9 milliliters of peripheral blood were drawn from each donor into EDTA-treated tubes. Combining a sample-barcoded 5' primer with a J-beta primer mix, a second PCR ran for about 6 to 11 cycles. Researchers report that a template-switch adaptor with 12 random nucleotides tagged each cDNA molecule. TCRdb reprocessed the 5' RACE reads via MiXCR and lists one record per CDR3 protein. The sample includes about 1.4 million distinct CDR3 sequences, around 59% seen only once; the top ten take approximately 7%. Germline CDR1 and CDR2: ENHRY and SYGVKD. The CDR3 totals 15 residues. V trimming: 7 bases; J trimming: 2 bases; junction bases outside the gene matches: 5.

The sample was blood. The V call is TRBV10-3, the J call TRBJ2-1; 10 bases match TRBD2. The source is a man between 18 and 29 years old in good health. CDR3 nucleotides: TGTGCCATCACCGTAGCGGGAGGAACCTACAATGAGCAGTTCTTC. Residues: CAITVAGGTYNEQFF.